Each of the 10 T cell receptor beta chains below was sequenced from the same sample in a study of cytomegalovirus exposure and HLA in healthy donors. PCR employed 60 Vbeta and 13 Jbeta primers. Clones were read by immunoSEQ multiplex PCR, and TCRdb kept only the in-frame ones, dropping some. The data show 95,000 to 110,000 clones, almost 80% seen once. Input material: PBMCs. Receptors were obtained from a man aged 55 to 70 in good health and CMV-seropositive.

The chain has TRBV15 and TRBJ1-2, with D uncertain. Trimming stripped 5 bases from V and 4 bases from J, with 11 bases between. Germline lookup yields CDR1 LNHNV and CDR2 YYDKDF (reference sequence). This CDR3 comprises 13 residues. The CDR3 here is CATSSRGPYGYTF. DNA for the CDR3: TGTGCCACCAGCTCCCGGGGTCCCTATGGCTACACCTTC.

The chain uses TRBV6-5 and TRBJ1-2, with TRBD1 identical over 8 bases. CDR1 MNHEY and CDR2 SVGAGI come from the germline V gene. J was trimmed by 3 bases and V by 2 bases; bases with no gene match: 5. The length of the CDR3 is 15 residues. CDR3 bases: TGTGCCAGCAGTTACCTGGGACAGGAACACTATGGCTACACCTTC. It encodes CASSYLGQEHYGYTF.

The chain links TRBV11-2 to TRBJ2-2; TRBD1 aligns across 8 bases. With 5 bases clipped from V and 3 bases from J, the junction kept 5 bases outside the gene matches. The V gene's germline CDR1 is SGHAT and CDR2 FQNNGV. The CDR3 is made up of 15 amino acids. This chain's CDR3 is CASSPGQAYTGELFF. The DNA for the CDR3 is TGTGCCAGCAGCCCGGGACAGGCTTACACCGGGGAGCTGTTTTTT. The full variable domain, completed using reference TRBV11-2 and TRBJ2-2, is EAGVAQSPRYKIIEKRQSVAFWCNPISGHATLYWYQQILGQGPKLLIQFQNNGVVDDSQLPKDRFSAERLKGVDSTLKIQPAKLEDSAVYLCASSPGQAYTGELFFGEGSRLTVL.

The rearrangement links TRBV11-2 to TRBJ1-1; D not certain. CDR1 and CDR2 (germline): SGHAT, FQNNGV. This CDR3 region has 12 residues. Trimming left V 3 bases short and J 7 bases short, with 9 bases between. For the CDR3, the DNA is TGTGCCAGCAGCTTCCGGGGTGATGAAGCTTTCTTT. It yields the protein CASSFRGDEAFF. Based on the CDR3 plus reference TRBV11-2 and TRBJ1-1, the full variable domain is EAGVAQSPRYKIIEKRQSVAFWCNPISGHATLYWYQQILGQGPKLLIQFQNNGVVDDSQLPKDRFSAERLKGVDSTLKIQPAKLEDSAVYLCASSFRGDEAFFGQGTRLTVV.

This clone occurred once. The V call is TRBV7-8, the J call TRBJ1-5, with D hard to call. Trimming took 0 bases from V and 3 from J, leaving 9 bases between them. Germline-derived CDR1 and CDR2 are SGHVS and FQNEAQ. The CDR3 consists of 15 residues. CDR3 nucleotides: TGTGCCAGCAGCTTAGCGGGCAGAAACAATCAGCCCCAGCATTTT. The encoded protein is CASSLAGRNNQPQHF.

This clone occurred a few times. The V call is TRBV6-5, the J call TRBJ1-2; D gene ambiguous. The V and J ends lost 3 bases and 4 bases respectively, with 15 bases between them. The germline gives CDR1 MNHEY, CDR2 SVGAGI. The CDR3 is made up of 15 amino acids. Here the CDR3 DNA reads TGTGCCAGCAGTTATAACCCAGAGGGTACCTATGGCTACACCTTC. As protein: CASSYNPEGTYGYTF.

The V and J genes are TRBV6-5 and TRBJ1-5, with 10 nucleotides matching TRBD1. Germline V gene sequence: CDR1 MNHEY, CDR2 SVGAGI. V trimming: 7 bases; J trimming: 0 bases; junction bases outside the gene matches: 3. The CDR3 contains 15 residues. CDR3 coding DNA: TGTGCCAGCAAGGACAGGGGGTATAGCAATCAGCCCCAGCATTTT. Its translation is CASKDRGYSNQPQHF.

The chain recombines TRBV4-3 with TRBJ2-5, with 7 bases fitting TRBD1. The CDR3 totals 16 residues. The V gene end was trimmed by 0 bases and the J gene end by 1 base; junction bases not matched to a gene: 5. The V gene's germline CDR1 is LGHNA and CDR2 YSLEER. In DNA form, the CDR3 reads TGCGCCAGCAGCCAAGAGACAGGGTCGACCCAAGAGACCCAGTACTTC. It codes for CASSQETGSTQETQYF.

This clone appeared a few times. The J gene is TRBJ2-3, the V gene TRBV6-4; TRBD2 agrees at 15 bases. V trimming: 8 bases; J trimming: 4 bases; junction bases outside the gene matches: 7. Looked up from germline, CDR1 is MRHNA and CDR2 is SNTAGT. This CDR3 region has 16 residues. This CDR3 reads CASGTGLAGGSDTQYF. The CDR3, as DNA: TGTGCCAGCGGAACGGGACTAGCGGGGGGATCAGATACGCAGTATTTT.

The sample holds a few counts of this clone. This chain joins TRBV6-5 and TRBJ1-6; TRBD1 is a possible D gene (5 bases). V was pared by 6 bases and J by 5 bases, with 14 bases between. Germline lookup yields CDR1 MNHEY and CDR2 SVGAGI. The CDR3 length is 15 residues. The CDR3 sequence: CASRTDNRNNSPLHF. Here the CDR3 DNA reads TGTGCCAGCAGGACGGACAATAGGAATAATTCACCCCTCCACTTT.